This is a list of T cell receptor beta chains from one sample in a study of T-cell memory formation after mild COVID-19. Using its own MiXCR run on the 5' RACE reads, TCRdb lists one record per CDR3 protein. The data hold more than 200,000 distinct CDR3 sequences, with around 17% observed a single time. The sequencing sample was made of PBMCs or a T cell subset sorted from them (not recorded which). These receptor sequences come from a man aged 18 to 30 who had mild COVID-19 (a few samples of this study predate the infection). Cell type and time point are not known. CDR3s leave out the opening cysteine and the closing phenylalanine or tryptophan.

v_call: TRBV7-2; cdr3_aa: ASSIGGVRPQH
v_call: TRBV29-1; cdr3_aa: SVGTAMNTEAF
v_call: TRBV3-1; cdr3_aa: ASSQRQAGYT
v_call: TRBV7-2; cdr3_aa: ASSMTGSGDSPLH
v_call: TRBV24-1; cdr3_aa: ATSDPTSGHQETQY
v_call: TRBV28; cdr3_aa: ASRRLRNSPLH
v_call: TRBV20-1; cdr3_aa: SAGRPTTYGYT
v_call: TRBV28; cdr3_aa: ASSSGGAAEKLF
v_call: TRBV6-5; cdr3_aa: ASTKRALQAGYT
v_call: TRBV3-1; cdr3_aa: ASSRQSSTLH
v_call: TRBV18; cdr3_aa: ASSPPRNEQF
v_call: TRBV5-4; cdr3_aa: ASSHGGEETQY
v_call: TRBV3-1; cdr3_aa: ASSQGGANVLT
v_call: TRBV4-3; cdr3_aa: ASSGPGQPNYGYT
v_call: TRBV4-2; cdr3_aa: ASSQELAGGPRLRETQY
v_call: TRBV7-9; cdr3_aa: ASSLVDGDSPLH
v_call: TRBV6-2/TRBV6-3; cdr3_aa: ASQGAYEQY
v_call: TRBV29-1; cdr3_aa: SVGGAGRQY
v_call: TRBV15; cdr3_aa: ATSRGGTDTQY
v_call: TRBV5-1; cdr3_aa: ASSLSPGNNYGYT
v_call: TRBV5-8; cdr3_aa: ASSLKTGGTEAF
v_call: TRBV5-8; cdr3_aa: ASSLPSRGTQY
v_call: TRBV6-2/TRBV6-3; cdr3_aa: ASKGTFRTEAF
v_call: TRBV20-1; cdr3_aa: SARDWQGGEKLF
v_call: TRBV5-1; cdr3_aa: ASSRQDNYGYT
v_call: TRBV11-2; cdr3_aa: ASLSDTQY
v_call: TRBV5-1; cdr3_aa: ASSSGGTNYGYT
v_call: TRBV6-1; cdr3_aa: ASSDPVAEKLF
v_call: TRBV18; cdr3_aa: ASSPRTDVQF
v_call: TRBV7-2; cdr3_aa: ASSHARTGPTGELF
v_call: TRBV20-1; cdr3_aa: SATGRETQY
v_call: TRBV5-4; cdr3_aa: ASSAADGPNVLT
v_call: TRBV10-3; cdr3_aa: ATRTGGAKDTGELF
v_call: TRBV5-1; cdr3_aa: ASSLDDDRRSYT
v_call: TRBV27; cdr3_aa: ASSGDRVLFGNSPLH
v_call: TRBV11-2; cdr3_aa: ASSLDIEGVGYT
v_call: TRBV19; cdr3_aa: ASTGQGQTQY
v_call: TRBV5-1; cdr3_aa: ASTLGSLATTGELF
v_call: TRBV10-2; cdr3_aa: ASTRTGEGYGYT
v_call: TRBV7-9; cdr3_aa: ASSAETGGSGYT
v_call: TRBV24-1; cdr3_aa: ATSDSGHSYNEQF